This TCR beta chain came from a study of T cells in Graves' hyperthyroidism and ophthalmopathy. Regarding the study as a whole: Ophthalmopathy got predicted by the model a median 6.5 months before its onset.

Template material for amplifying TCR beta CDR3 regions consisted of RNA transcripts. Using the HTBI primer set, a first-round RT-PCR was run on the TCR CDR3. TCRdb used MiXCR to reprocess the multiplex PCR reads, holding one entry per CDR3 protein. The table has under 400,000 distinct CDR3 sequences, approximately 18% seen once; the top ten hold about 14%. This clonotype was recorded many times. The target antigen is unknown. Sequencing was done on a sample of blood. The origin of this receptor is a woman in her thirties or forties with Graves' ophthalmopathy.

CDR3 bases: TGTGCCAGCAGTCGAAATTCCTACGAGCAGTACTTC. It yields the protein CASSRNSYEQYF. V gene TRBV6-2 or TRBV6-3 combines with J gene TRBJ2-7, with unresolved D. Per the germline V gene, CDR1 is MNHEY and CDR2 is SVGEGT. The CDR3 loop spans 12 amino acids. The V end lost 5 bases, the J end lost 1 base, and 6 bases lay between the germline ends.